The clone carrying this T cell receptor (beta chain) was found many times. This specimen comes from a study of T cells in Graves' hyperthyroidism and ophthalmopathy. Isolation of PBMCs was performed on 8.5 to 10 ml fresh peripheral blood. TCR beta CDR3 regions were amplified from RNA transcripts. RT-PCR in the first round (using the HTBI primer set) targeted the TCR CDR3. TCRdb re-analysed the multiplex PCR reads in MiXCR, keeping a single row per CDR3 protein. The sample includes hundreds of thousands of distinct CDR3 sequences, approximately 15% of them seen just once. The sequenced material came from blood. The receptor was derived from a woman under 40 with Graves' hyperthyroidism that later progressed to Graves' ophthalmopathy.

CDR3 sequence (DNA): TGTGCCTGGACTGCACAGGGATATAGCAATCAGCCCCAGCATTTT. Translation: CAWTAQGYSNQPQHF. The rearrangement links TRBV30 to TRBJ1-5, with D tentatively TRBD1 (6 bases). V gave up 4 bases and J gave up 0 bases, with 13 bases separating them. CDR3 size: 15 residues. Germline V gives CDR1 GTSNPN, CDR2 SVGIG (reference sequence).